Presented here are 13 T cell receptor beta chains from one specimen sequenced in a study of blood T cell repertoires in COVID-19. Profiled with immunoSEQ multiplex PCR; TCRdb holds only in-frame clones, not every one. This sample yields about 240,000 clones, of which about 80% are seen a single time; 3.5% to 4% belongs to the top ten. The sample consisted of PBMCs or T cells enriched from blood (not recorded which). All receptors come from a woman aged 40 to 50 who had been exposed to COVID-19.

The genes are TRBV28 and TRBJ1-2; no clear D gene. The CDR3 extends over 12 amino acids. Germline V gives CDR1 MDHEN, CDR2 SYDVKM. Trimming pared 8 bases from V and 2 bases from J, leaving 9 bases between. The CDR3 loop is CASWRGNYGYTF. The CDR3 DNA follows: TGTGCCAGCTGGAGAGGAAACTATGGCTACACCTTC.

The chain combines TRBV4-3 with TRBJ2-7; 10 bases align to TRBD1. J lost 2 bases, V lost 4 bases, and 8 bases had no gene match. The CDR3 contains 16 residues. From germline, CDR1 is LGHNA and CDR2 YSLEER. For the CDR3, the DNA is TGCGCCAGCAGCCCCCCTCCCGGGACAGGGGCCTACGAGCAGTACTTC. As protein: CASSPPPGTGAYEQYF.

The V call is TRBV10-3, the J call TRBJ1-4, with 10 bases identical to TRBD1. Trimming removed 2 bases from V and 10 bases from J; junction bases left unmatched: 10. There are 16 residues in the CDR3. The germline V gene has CDR1 ENHRY and CDR2 SYGVKD. This chain's CDR3 is CAISETPGTGAGKLFF. Here the CDR3 DNA reads TGTGCCATCAGTGAGACCCCCGGGACAGGGGCTGGAAAACTGTTTTTT.

CDR3 nucleotides: TGTGCCAGCAGCTTAGTTGGCAGCTATGGCTACACCTTC. Protein sequence: CASSLVGSYGYTF. The V and J genes are TRBV7-9 and TRBJ1-2, with D unclear. V gave up 1 base and J gave up 4 bases, with 7 bases separating them. Germline lookup yields CDR1 SEHNR and CDR2 FQNEAQ (reference sequence). The CDR3 consists of 13 residues.

J is TRBJ1-1 and V is TRBV5-1; 9 positions match TRBD1. After removal of 4 bases from V and 5 bases from J, the junction contained 3 bases not matched to a gene. The CDR3 spans 13 residues. CDR1 is SGHRS, CDR2 YFSETQ, per germline. The CDR3 DNA follows: TGCGCCAGCAGCAGGGGACAGGGAACTGAAGCTTTCTTT. It encodes CASSRGQGTEAFF.

This chain joins TRBV7-9 and TRBJ1-2; D is perhaps TRBD1 (6 bases). The germline V and J ends were trimmed by 2 bases and 4 bases, with 23 bases remaining between them. Germline V gene data show CDR1 as SEHNR and CDR2 as FQNEAQ (reference sequence). The CDR3 has 18 residues. The CDR3 DNA sequence: TGTGCCAGCAGCTTAAGGTCCCCCGGGGGGGGGCTCAGCTATGGCTACACCTTC. It encodes CASSLRSPGGGLSYGYTF.

This clone has just a few counts. This sample includes further DNA sequences coding for the same CDR3. J is TRBJ2-1 and V is TRBV20-1; D remains ambiguous. V was pared by 3 bases and J by 4 bases, with 4 bases between. This CDR3 contains 11 residues. Germline V gives CDR1 DFQATT, CDR2 SNEGSKA (reference sequence). CDR3 region: CSARRYNEQFF. The CDR3 DNA is TGCAGTGCTAGGAGATACAATGAGCAGTTCTTC.

V usage is TRBV5-8 and J usage is TRBJ1-2; 9 bases agree with TRBD1. With V trimmed by 3 bases and J by 6 bases, 9 bases remained unmatched. Looked up from germline, CDR1 is SGHTS and CDR2 is YDEGEE. This CDR3 is 15 amino acids long. CDR3 residues: CASSSGDREGDGYTF. The CDR3 nucleotides are TGTGCCAGCAGCTCGGGGGACAGGGAGGGAGATGGCTACACCTTC.

The chain recombines TRBV5-6 with TRBJ1-1; D gene ambiguous. Trimming removed 0 bases from V and 10 bases from J, with 13 bases in between. The CDR3 covers 13 residues. Germline lookup yields CDR1 SGHDT and CDR2 YYEEEE. Here the CDR3 reads CASSLEARDPAFF. The CDR3 coding sequence is TGTGCCAGCAGCTTGGAGGCGCGGGATCCAGCTTTCTTT.

The chain uses TRBV4-2 and TRBJ2-2, with 14 positions matching TRBD2. The CDR3 loop spans 15 amino acids. J lost 6 bases, V lost 3 bases, and 0 bases had no gene match. Germline-derived CDR1 and CDR2 are LGHNA and YNFKEQ. The CDR3 loop reads CASSQTSGGAGELFF. Written as DNA, the CDR3 is TGTGCCAGCAGCCAGACTAGCGGGGGGGCCGGGGAGCTGTTTTTT.

This clone was seen only a few times. CDR3: CATSTPEAGELFF. The CDR3 region has the DNA TGTGCCACCAGCACCCCGGAGGCCGGGGAGCTGTTTTTT. The chain carries TRBV15 and TRBJ2-2, with D tentatively TRBD2 (5 bases). Germline V gene sequence: CDR1 LNHNV, CDR2 YYDKDF (reference sequence). CDR3 length: 13 amino acids. With 4 bases removed from V and 6 bases from J, the gap between germline ends came to 9 bases.

A few counts support this clone. J is TRBJ1-4 and V is TRBV7-9; no firm D call. Germline CDR1 is SEHNR and CDR2 is FQNEAQ (reference sequence). The CDR3 is 15 residues long. V lost 5 bases and J lost 7, with 17 bases in between. CDR3 loop: CASSPGEKGFEKLFF. The CDR3 DNA is TGTGCCAGCAGCCCTGGGGAGAAGGGCTTTGAAAAACTGTTTTTT. The full variable domain, its missing parts supplied by reference TRBV7-9 and TRBJ1-4, is DTGVSQNPRHKITKRGQNVTFRCDPISEHNRLYWYRQTLGQGPEFLTYFQNEAQLEKSRLLSDRFSAERPKGSFSTLEIQRTEQGDSAMYLCASSPGEKGFEKLFFGSGTQLSVL.

This chain uses TRBV5-4 with TRBJ2-7, with TRBD1 identical over 9 bases. V gave up 3 bases and J gave up 6 bases; unmatched junction bases: 4. Germline V gene lookup returns CDR1 SGHNT and CDR2 YYREEE (reference sequence). The CDR3 is made up of 13 amino acids. The CDR3 spells CASSSGTGSEQYF. CDR3 bases: TGTGCCAGCAGCTCCGGGACAGGGAGCGAGCAGTACTTC. The variable domain in full, completed from reference TRBV5-4 and TRBJ2-7, reads ETGVTQSPTHLIKTRGQQVTLRCSSQSGHNTVSWYQQALGQGPQFIFQYYREEENGRGNFPPRFSGLQFPNYSSELNVNALELDDSALYLCASSSGTGSEQYFGPGTRLTVT.